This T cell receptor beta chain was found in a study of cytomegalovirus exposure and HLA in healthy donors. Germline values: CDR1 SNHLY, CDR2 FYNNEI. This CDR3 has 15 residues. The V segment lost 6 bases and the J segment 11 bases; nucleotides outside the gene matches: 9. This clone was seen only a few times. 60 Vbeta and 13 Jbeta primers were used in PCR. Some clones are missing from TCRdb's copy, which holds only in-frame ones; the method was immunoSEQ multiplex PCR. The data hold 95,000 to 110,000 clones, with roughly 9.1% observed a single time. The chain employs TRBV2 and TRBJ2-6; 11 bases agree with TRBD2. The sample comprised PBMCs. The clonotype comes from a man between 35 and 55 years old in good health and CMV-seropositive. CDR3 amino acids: CASSYFGGLADVLTF. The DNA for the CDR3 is TGTGCCAGCAGCTATTTTGGGGGACTAGCGGACGTCCTGACTTTC.